These 5 T cell receptor beta chains share one sample of origin, sequenced in a study of shared clonotypes between healthy human individuals (dated by TCRdb to 2018 to 2021). Preparation of the library involved the immunoSEQ multiplex PCR assay. As stored in TCRdb, this immuneACCESS dataset retains in-frame rearrangements with V and J assigned. A fraction of the clones does not appear; measured against another copy, unresolved V genes explain less than half of the discrepancy, and the remainder lacks a known reason. This sample lists fewer than 1.4 million clones; around three quarters were detected once. Of the sample, 0.61% falls within the top ten clones. The sequenced material came from memory CD4+ T cells from PBMCs. Reading the label with the study, this specimen's cell subset or site is: CD45RA-negative fraction. These receptors came from a man aged 18 to 29 in good health. Some clones in this sample may be carry-over from other donors' samples.

This chain connects TRBV28 to TRBJ1-5; D perhaps matches TRBD1 (5 bases). The CDR3 covers 15 residues. Trimming pared 6 bases from V and 6 bases from J, leaving 18 bases between. Looked up from germline, CDR1 is MDHEN and CDR2 is SYDVKM. Here the CDR3 DNA reads TGTGCCAGCAGCCCCACACTATCGGGGGGTCAGCCCCAGCATTTT. Translating gives CASSPTLSGGQPQHF.

The chain recombines TRBV29-1 with TRBJ2-1, with TRBD2 identical over 9 bases. The CDR3 has 13 amino acids. J lost 7 bases, V lost 6 bases, and 7 bases had no gene match. The germline CDR1 and CDR2 sequences are SQVTM and ANQGSEA. DNA for the CDR3: TGCAGCGTCTCTAGCGGGATGGGTAATGAGCAGTTCTTC. Translated: CSVSSGMGNEQFF.

The V and J genes are TRBV11-3 and TRBJ2-3; 8 bases agree with TRBD1. Germline-derived CDR1 and CDR2 are SGHNT and YENEEA. The CDR3 runs to 15 residues. The junction had 8 bases not matched to a gene; V was cut back by 5 bases and J by 4 bases. DNA for the CDR3: TGTGCCAGCAGCCCCTCCGGACAGGGCCCAGATACGCAGTATTTT. This sequence encodes CASSPSGQGPDTQYF.

The genes are TRBV29-1 and TRBJ1-1; 9 positions match TRBD1. Germline V gene sequence: CDR1 SQVTM, CDR2 ANQGSEA. The CDR3 contains 14 residues. V lost 5 bases and J lost 4; bases outside the gene matches: 8. CDR3 DNA: TGCAGCGTTCAAGGAGGACAGGGGTCCACTGAAGCTTTCTTT. This translates into CSVQGGQGSTEAFF.

V is TRBV4-1 and J is TRBJ1-1, with D unclear. Germline CDR1 is MGHRA and CDR2 is YSYEKL. Trimming removed 1 base from V and 1 base from J, with 10 bases in between. This CDR3 comprises 15 residues. The CDR3 nucleotides read TGCGCCAGCAGCCAAGGACATACCGGGAACACTGAAGCTTTCTTT. It yields the protein CASSQGHTGNTEAFF.